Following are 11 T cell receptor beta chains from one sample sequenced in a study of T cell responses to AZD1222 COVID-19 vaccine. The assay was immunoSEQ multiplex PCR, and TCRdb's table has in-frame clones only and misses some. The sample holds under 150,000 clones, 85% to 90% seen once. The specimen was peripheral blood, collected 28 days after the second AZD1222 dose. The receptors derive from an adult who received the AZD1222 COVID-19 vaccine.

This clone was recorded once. CDR3 DNA sequence: TGCGCCAGCAGCTTGATAGGAGGGGGCTCACAAGAGACCCAGTACTTC. It translates to CASSLIGGGSQETQYF. The gene calls are TRBV5-1 and TRBJ2-5, with D possibly matching TRBD1 (7 bases). The CDR3 loop spans 16 amino acids. From germline, CDR1 is SGHRS and CDR2 YFSETQ. Trimming removed 1 base at V and 2 bases at J, with 15 bases between.

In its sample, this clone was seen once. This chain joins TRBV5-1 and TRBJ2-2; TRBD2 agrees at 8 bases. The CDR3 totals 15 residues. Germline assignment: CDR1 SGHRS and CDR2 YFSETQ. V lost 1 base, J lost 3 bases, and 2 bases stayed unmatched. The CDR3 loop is CASSLRGGHTGELFF. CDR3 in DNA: TGCGCCAGCAGCTTGCGGGGGGGCCACACCGGGGAGCTGTTTTTT.

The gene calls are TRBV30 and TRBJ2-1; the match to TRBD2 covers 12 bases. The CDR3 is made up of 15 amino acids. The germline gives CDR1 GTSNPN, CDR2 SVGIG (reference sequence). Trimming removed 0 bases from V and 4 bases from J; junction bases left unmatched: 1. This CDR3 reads CAWSVLAGGYNEQFF. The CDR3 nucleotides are TGTGCCTGGAGTGTTCTAGCGGGAGGGTACAATGAGCAGTTCTTC.

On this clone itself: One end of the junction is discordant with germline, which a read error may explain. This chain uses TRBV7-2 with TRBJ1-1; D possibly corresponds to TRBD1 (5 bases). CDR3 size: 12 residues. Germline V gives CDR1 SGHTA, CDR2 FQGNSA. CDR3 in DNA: TGTGCCAGCAGCCCAGGGTACACTAAAGCTTTCTTT. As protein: CASSPGYTKAFF. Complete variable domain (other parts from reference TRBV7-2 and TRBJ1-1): GAGVSQSPSNKVTEKGKDVELRCDPISGHTALYWYRQSLGQGLEFLIYFQGNSAPDKSGLPSDRFSAERTGGSVSTLTIQRTQQEDSAVYLCASSPGYTKAFFGQGTRLTVV.

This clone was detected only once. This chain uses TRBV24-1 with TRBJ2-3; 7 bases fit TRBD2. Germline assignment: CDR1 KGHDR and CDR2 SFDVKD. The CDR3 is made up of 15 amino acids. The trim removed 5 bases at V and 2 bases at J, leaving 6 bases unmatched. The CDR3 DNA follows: TGTGCCACCAGTGCGGGGAGGGGAAACACAGATACGCAGTATTTT. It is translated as CATSAGRGNTDTQYF.

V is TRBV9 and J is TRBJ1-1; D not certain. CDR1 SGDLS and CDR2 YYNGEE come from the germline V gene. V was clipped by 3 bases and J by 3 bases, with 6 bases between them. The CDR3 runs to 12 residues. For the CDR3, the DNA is TGTGCCAGCAGCGCCCAATACACTGAAGCTTTCTTT. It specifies CASSAQYTEAFF.

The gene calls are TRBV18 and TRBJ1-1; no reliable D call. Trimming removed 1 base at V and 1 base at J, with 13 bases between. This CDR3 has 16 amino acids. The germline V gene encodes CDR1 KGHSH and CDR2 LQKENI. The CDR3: CASSPLLVGANTEAFF. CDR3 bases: TGTGCCAGCTCACCACTACTAGTAGGAGCGAACACTGAAGCTTTCTTT.

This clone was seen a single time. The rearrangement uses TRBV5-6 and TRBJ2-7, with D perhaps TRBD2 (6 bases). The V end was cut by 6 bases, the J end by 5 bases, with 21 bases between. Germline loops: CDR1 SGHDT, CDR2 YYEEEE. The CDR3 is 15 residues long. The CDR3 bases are TGTGCCAGCACCCCGCTACGGGGGAGAGTCCACGAGCAGTACTTC. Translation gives CASTPLRGRVHEQYF.

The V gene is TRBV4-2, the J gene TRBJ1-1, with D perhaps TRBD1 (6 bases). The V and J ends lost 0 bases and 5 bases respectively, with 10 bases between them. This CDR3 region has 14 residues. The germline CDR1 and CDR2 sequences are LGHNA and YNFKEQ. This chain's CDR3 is CASSQDQGGTEAFF. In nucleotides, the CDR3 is TGTGCCAGCAGCCAAGATCAAGGGGGAACTGAAGCTTTCTTT.

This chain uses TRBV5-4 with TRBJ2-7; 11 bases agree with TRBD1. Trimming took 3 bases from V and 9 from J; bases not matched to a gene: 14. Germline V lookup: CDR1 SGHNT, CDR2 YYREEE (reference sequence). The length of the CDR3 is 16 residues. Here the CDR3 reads CASSSSGTGGYLGQYF. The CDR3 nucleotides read TGTGCCAGCAGCTCGTCCGGGACAGGGGGATATCTCGGGCAGTACTTC.

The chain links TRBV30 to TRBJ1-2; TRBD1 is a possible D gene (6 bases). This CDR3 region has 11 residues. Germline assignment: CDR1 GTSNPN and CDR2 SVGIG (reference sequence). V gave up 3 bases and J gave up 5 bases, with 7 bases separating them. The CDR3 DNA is TGTGCCTGGAGCCAGGGGTATGGCTACACCTTC. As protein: CAWSQGYGYTF.